This T cell receptor beta chain comes out of a study of vaccination and CD4 T cells after COVID-19 (dated by TCRdb to the early 2020s). A note on the overall study: Convalescent patients had a positive SARS-CoV-2 result on nasal swab PCR, and of these patients, nine had mild disease and one had severe disease. The convalescent cohort comprised six males and four females, including two Hispanic individuals, seven Caucasians, two Asians and one multiracial person. Each participant got two doses of either the Pfizer-BioNTech BNT162b2 vaccine (n=8) or the Moderna mRNA-1273 vaccine (n=2). Post-COVID blood samples from convalescent patients were collected a median of about 100 days after diagnosis, with a range of 35 to 161 days. Post-vaccine blood samples were collected a median of about 11 weeks after the second vaccine dose, ranging from roughly 12 to 250 days. Overlapping spike peptide pools from SARS-CoV-2 and from the common cold coronaviruses HCoV-NL63, HCoV-OC43 and HCoV-229E were used as culture stimuli. As controls, cultures received a CEFX viral epitope pool (the positive control), an HIV-1 Nef peptide pool (the negative control), or no peptide at all. In around 10 COVID-19 convalescent patients and a handful of infection-naive healthy vaccine recipients, researchers compared the spike-specific CD4+ TCR repertoire from before mRNA vaccination with the repertoire from after.

Note on this clonotype: Its target antigen remains unknown. Qualities for individual bases were not recorded, and no much larger clone is one base off.

The library was produced with PCR. TCR sequencing of DNA from cultured CD4+ T cells used the Oncomine TCR Beta short-read assay at the Johns Hopkins FTIC core. The QIAamp micro DNA kit was used to extract genomic DNA from the cultured CD4+ T cells. Oncomine TCR Beta libraries made from cultured CD4+ T cells were pooled using unique dual indexes and sequenced on an Illumina iSeq 100. In the paper's pipeline: Non-productive sequences were removed, and CDR3s not starting with C, not ending with F or W, or shorter than 7 amino acids were discarded. The MANAFEST web application identified antigen-specific clonotypes by comparing peptide-stimulated wells against reference wells and other culture wells. An FDR below 0.05, an odds ratio above 5, and a productive frequency above 0.1% in at least two of three replicate wells were required for clones to be considered positive. Cross-reactive clonotypes were defined as significantly expanded in both SARS-CoV-2 spike wells and at least one common cold coronavirus spike condition. CDR3 homology was assessed with Levenshtein distances (stringdist) and unrooted phylogenetic trees (ape) in R version 3.6.1. TCRdb applied fastp at Q25 and MiXCR to the public reads, then kept only in-frame beta chains. Each CDR3 protein appears once, grouped with its most common genes and DNA. It is TCRdb's table, rather than the study itself, that gives the V and J calls and clone size. Present in this sample are about 11,000 distinct CDR3 sequences, approximately 69% of which were seen just once. 10% to 13% of the sample is held by the ten biggest clonotypes.

According to the study, the label for this sample's treatment or condition signals: roughly 10-day PBMC culture with coronavirus spike peptide pools or control peptides (ViraFEST assay). The study used the ViraFEST assay, which expanded antigen-specific T cells with peptide pools and then identified expanded clonotypes by TCR sequencing. The convalescent patients' positive SARS-CoV-2 PCR tests fell between March and December 2020, which was before the Alpha, Beta and Delta variants emerged in the United States. More than 1.5 million PBMCs per well were cultured in IMDM with roughly 5.5% human AB serum and roughly 10 IU/ml IL-2, plus 10 ug/ml peptide pools. On days 3 and 7, half of the culture medium was replaced with fresh IL-2-containing medium. Once the cells had been in culture for less than 12 days, the EasySep CD4+ T cell isolation kit was used to isolate CD4+ T cells by negative selection. PBMCs were separated from whole blood using Ficoll-Paque Plus gradient centrifugation and then either used fresh or cryopreserved at -140C. Culture conditions were generally each tested in triplicate wells.

The germline V gene gives CDR1 as MNHEY and CDR2 as SVGEGT. V is trimmed back by 8 bases and J by 4 bases, and the junction contains 4 bases that no gene match accounts for. The CDR3 numbers 12 residues from cysteine through phenylalanine. The sequence is cut down to CDR3 DNA, 36 bases in frame from base 1. What the work shows at the level of the full study, not this receptor alone: In convalescent patients, a median around 84% of post-vaccine SARS-CoV-2-reactive clones were detected only after vaccination, and vaccine-specific priming was suggested by this finding. Of the vaccine-specific clones found in convalescent patients, nearly all (304 of 307) were mono-reactive for SARS-CoV-2 spike instead of being cross-reactive with common cold coronaviruses. The median count of SARS-CoV-2-reactive clonotypes went up from 21 after infection to around 38 after vaccination, although the change was not significant. Relatively few convalescent patients were included in the study, and early timepoints after natural infection were not analyzed.

This TCR derives from a human donor who had recovered from COVID-19. The rearrangement joined TRBV6-2 or TRBV6-3 to TRBJ2-7; 8 of the junction bases match TRBD1. The sample taken for sequencing was CD4+ T cells from blood, cultured in vitro. The CDR3: CASGDRLYEQYF. At the DNA level, the sequence is TGTGCCAGCGGGGACAGGCTGTACGAGCAGTACTTC.